This entry lists 21 T cell receptor beta chains sequenced from one sample in a study of cytomegalovirus exposure and HLA in healthy donors (dated 2017 in TCRdb). Receptors were amplified or captured by the immunoSEQ multiplex PCR assay. For the multiplex PCR, a mixture combining 60 forward primers for TCR Vbeta segments and 13 reverse primers for TCR Jbeta segments was used. TCRdb mirrors the immuneACCESS table, restricted to in-frame sequences. Some clones are absent from its copies; in checked studies, under half trace to an unresolved V gene, and the reason for the others is unknown. A total of around 64,000 clones appear in this sample, 74% of them only once. The ten largest clones add up to 22% of the sample. Specimen: PBMCs. Receptors were obtained from a woman aged 30 to 39 in good health and CMV-seropositive.

The chain has TRBV30 and TRBJ2-5, with 7 bases matching TRBD2. The CDR3 loop spans 14 amino acids. With V trimmed by 4 bases and J by 4 bases, 9 bases remained unmatched. Germline V gene data show CDR1 as GTSNPN and CDR2 as SVGIG (reference sequence). CDR3 in amino acids: CAWNKGGRRETQYF. The CDR3 nucleotides are TGTGCCTGGAATAAGGGCGGGAGACGAGAGACCCAGTACTTC.

The V call is TRBV28, the J call TRBJ1-5; D is undetermined. Per the germline V gene, CDR1 is MDHEN and CDR2 is SYDVKM. The CDR3 has 15 amino acids. The ends were cut back, 6 bases at V and 5 bases at J, with 17 bases in the middle. CDR3 sequence: CASRPVGRLHQPQHF. CDR3 in DNA: TGTGCCAGCAGGCCCGTCGGTCGCCTCCATCAGCCCCAGCATTTT.

The chain is built from TRBV4-1 and TRBJ2-1; D is perhaps TRBD2 (6 bases). CDR3 size: 17 residues. Per the germline V gene, CDR1 is MGHRA and CDR2 is YSYEKL. Trimming removed 3 bases from V and 5 bases from J, with 20 bases in between. CDR3 loop: CASSQDELDGGNNEQFF. The CDR3 DNA follows: TGCGCCAGCAGCCAGGATGAGTTAGACGGGGGAAACAATGAGCAGTTCTTC.

This clone was counted a few times. V usage is TRBV7-9 and J usage is TRBJ1-1, with unresolved D. The V end was cut by 3 bases, the J end by 3 bases, with 11 bases between. This CDR3 is 14 amino acids long. From germline, CDR1 is SEHNR and CDR2 FQNEAQ (reference sequence). CDR3 bases: TGTGCCAGCAGCTTCCCCGGGAGATACACTGAAGCTTTCTTT. Translating it yields CASSFPGRYTEAFF.

The V gene is TRBV6-1, the J gene TRBJ1-5; D might be TRBD1 (6 bases). The CDR3 extends over 14 amino acids. Germline loops: CDR1 MNHNS, CDR2 SASEGT. V lost 11 bases to trimming and J lost 0 bases, with 14 bases between them. The CDR3 loop is CAGSQGISNQPQHF. CDR3 in DNA: TGTGCCGGTTCACAGGGAATTAGCAATCAGCCCCAGCATTTT.

This chain's CDR3 is CASSFRTGTNFYGYTF. CDR3 sequence (DNA): TGTGCCAGCAGCTTCAGGACAGGGACGAATTTCTATGGCTACACCTTC. V is TRBV5-6 and J is TRBJ1-2; 8 bases align to TRBD1. Germline V gene lookup returns CDR1 SGHDT and CDR2 YYEEEE. The V segment lost 2 bases and the J segment 4 bases; nucleotides outside the gene matches: 10. CDR3 length: 16 amino acids.

Only one count was recorded for this clone. The chain links TRBV6-5 to TRBJ2-7; 7 bases line up with TRBD2. V was pared by 0 bases and J by 7 bases, with 0 bases of the junction left unmatched. The CDR3 is 12 residues long. CDR1 MNHEY and CDR2 SVGAGI come from the germline V gene. CDR3 nucleotides: TGTGCCAGCAGTTACTCGGGGGGGGAGCAGTACTTC. This codes for CASSYSGGEQYF.

In regard to this clone: The junction shows a germline mismatch at one end, possibly a read error. The chain recombines TRBV6-5 with TRBJ2-5, with D unclear. CDR1 and CDR2 (germline): MNHEY, SVGAGI. This CDR3 is 13 amino acids long. The CDR3 region is CASSHSRGETQYF. Here the CDR3 DNA reads TGTGCCAGCAGTCACTCGAGAGGAGAGACCCAGTACTTC.

CDR3 protein: CASSEYLREQYF. CDR3 nucleotides: TGTGCCAGCAGTGAATATTTGCGGGAGCAGTACTTC. The rearrangement links TRBV25-1 to TRBJ2-7; no firm D call. The length of the CDR3 is 12 residues. With 0 bases removed from V and 7 bases from J, the gap between germline ends came to 7 bases. Germline values: CDR1 MGHDK, CDR2 SYGVNS.

This clone was detected only a few times. CDR3 bases: TGTGCCAGCAGCTTGTCGGAGGGCATCCCCTACGAGCAGTACTTC. Amino acid sequence: CASSLSEGIPYEQYF. This chain connects TRBV7-6 to TRBJ2-7; D possibly corresponds to TRBD2 (6 bases). Germline loops: CDR1 SGHVS, CDR2 FNYEAQ. There are 15 residues in the CDR3. V lost 3 bases and J lost 2, with 14 bases in between.

The chain uses TRBV4-2 and TRBJ1-2; TRBD1 might be the D (5 bases). Germline loops: CDR1 LGHNA, CDR2 YNFKEQ. The ends were cut back, 1 base at V and 8 bases at J, with 17 bases in the middle. The CDR3 extends over 15 amino acids. This chain's CDR3 is CASSQAGARGEGYTF. CDR3 bases: TGTGCCAGCAGCCAAGCGGGCGCAAGGGGCGAGGGCTACACCTTC.

DNA for the CDR3: TGTGCCAGCAGCTCGACTAGCGGGTACGAGCAGTACTTC. Translated, it gives CASSSTSGYEQYF. V usage is TRBV27 and J usage is TRBJ2-7; the match to TRBD2 covers 10 bases. CDR3 length: 13 residues. V lost 6 bases and J lost 4; bases outside the gene matches: 3. Germline loops: CDR1 MNHEY, CDR2 SMNVEV (reference sequence).

The chain carries TRBV28 and TRBJ1-5; a weak D match, TRBD1 (5 bases). The V and J ends lost 6 bases and 5 bases respectively, with 17 bases between them. The germline gives CDR1 MDHEN, CDR2 SYDVKM. The CDR3 runs to 15 residues. The CDR3 reads CASSDSGLQHQPQHF. Written as DNA, the CDR3 is TGTGCCAGCAGCGATTCAGGGCTCCAACATCAGCCCCAGCATTTT.

This clone was seen only a few times. The chain combines TRBV4-2 with TRBJ2-1, with D maybe TRBD2 (5 bases). V dropped 2 bases and J dropped 4 bases, with 12 bases sitting between them. The germline CDR1 and CDR2 sequences are LGHNA and YNFKEQ. This CDR3 is 15 amino acids long. In nucleotides, the CDR3 is TGTGCCAGCAGCCAATTGGTCCGGGGATACAATGAGCAGTTCTTC. Its protein product is CASSQLVRGYNEQFF.

This clone was picked up one time. The gene calls are TRBV2 and TRBJ2-3, with a possible D match to TRBD2 (5 bases). Germline lookup yields CDR1 SNHLY and CDR2 FYNNEI. This CDR3 is 16 amino acids long. Deletions cut 3 bases from V and 2 bases from J, with 15 bases between. In nucleotides, the CDR3 is TGTGCCAGCAGTGAGTTGGCACTAGTAGTCACAGATACGCAGTATTTT. This codes for CASSELALVVTDTQYF.

The V and J genes are TRBV29-1 and TRBJ2-3; D is unresolved. Germline assignment: CDR1 SQVTM and CDR2 ANQGSEA. The CDR3 totals 11 residues. V shed 0 bases and J shed 7 bases, with 5 bases lying between them. CDR3 DNA: TGCAGCGTTGAAGATTTAAATACGCAGTATTTT. As protein: CSVEDLNTQYF.

CDR3 DNA: TGTGCCAGCAGCTTAGTAAACCGTTACAATTACAATGAGCAGTTCTTC. As protein: CASSLVNRYNYNEQFF. This chain connects TRBV7-8 to TRBJ2-1, with no clear D. The CDR3 runs to 16 residues. Germline V gene sequence: CDR1 SGHVS, CDR2 FQNEAQ. V lost 1 base and J lost 4, with 14 bases in between.

The V and J genes are TRBV7-9 and TRBJ2-1; D is undetermined. This CDR3 has 13 amino acids. Germline lookup yields CDR1 SEHNR and CDR2 FQNEAQ (reference sequence). Trimming left V 2 bases short and J 4 bases short, with 6 bases between. In DNA form, the CDR3 reads TGTGCCAGCAGCTTAATAACTTACAATGAGCAGTTCTTC. It encodes CASSLITYNEQFF.

This chain uses TRBV7-2 with TRBJ1-5; D call uncertain. Germline V gene sequence: CDR1 SGHTA, CDR2 FQGNSA. The CDR3 has 14 amino acids. Trimming left V 5 bases short and J 5 bases short, with 13 bases between. The CDR3 DNA is TGTGCCAGCAGCCTAATACTAGGGTATCAGCCCCAGCATTTT. This sequence encodes CASSLILGYQPQHF.

This rearrangement joins TRBV5-6 to TRBJ1-3, with D possibly being TRBD1 (6 bases). The V and J ends lost 0 bases and 0 bases respectively, with 16 bases between them. Germline V gene sequence: CDR1 SGHDT, CDR2 YYEEEE. CDR3 length: 18 residues. The CDR3 here is CASSLAPRTVASGNTIYF. In DNA form, the CDR3 reads TGTGCCAGCAGCTTGGCCCCCAGGACAGTAGCCTCTGGAAACACCATATATTTT.

This clone showed up just a few times. The chain links TRBV6-6 to TRBJ2-4; TRBD1 agrees at 7 bases. The CDR3 runs to 15 residues. Germline V lookup: CDR1 MNHNY, CDR2 SVGAGI (reference sequence). The ends lost 4 bases at V and 4 bases at J; junction bases unmatched: 7. As DNA, the CDR3 is TGTGCCAGCAGTTCCCTCTTGGGACAGAAAAACATTCAGTACTTC. Translated: CASSSLLGQKNIQYF.